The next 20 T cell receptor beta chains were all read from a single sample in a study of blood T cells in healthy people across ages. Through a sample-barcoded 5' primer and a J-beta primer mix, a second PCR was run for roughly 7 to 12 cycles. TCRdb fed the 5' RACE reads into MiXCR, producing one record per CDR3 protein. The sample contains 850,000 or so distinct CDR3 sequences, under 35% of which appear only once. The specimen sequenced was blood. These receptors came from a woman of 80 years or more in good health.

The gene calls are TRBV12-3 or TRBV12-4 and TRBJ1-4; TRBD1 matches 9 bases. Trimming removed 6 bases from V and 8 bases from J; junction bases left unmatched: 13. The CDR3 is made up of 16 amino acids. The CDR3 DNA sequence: TGTGCCAGCAGCCTTGGGGGACAGGGTGGTTGGGAAAAACTGTTTTTT. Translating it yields CASSLGGQGGWEKLFF.

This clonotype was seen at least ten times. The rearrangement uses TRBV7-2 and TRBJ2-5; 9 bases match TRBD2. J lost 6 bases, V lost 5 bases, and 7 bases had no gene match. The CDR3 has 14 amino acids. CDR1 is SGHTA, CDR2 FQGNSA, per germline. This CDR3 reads CASSPSGTGKTQYF. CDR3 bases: TGTGCCAGCAGCCCTAGCGGGACGGGGAAGACCCAGTACTTC.

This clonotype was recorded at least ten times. This CDR3 is CASSLAWGTPTYNEQFF. The CDR3 DNA reads TGTGCCAGCAGTTTAGCGTGGGGGACGCCAACCTACAATGAGCAGTTCTTC. This sequence joins TRBV12-3 or TRBV12-4 and TRBJ2-1; D possibly matches TRBD1 or TRBD2 (5 bases each). The CDR3 sequence is 17 residues long. The ends were cut back, 0 bases at V and 2 bases at J, with 14 bases in the middle.

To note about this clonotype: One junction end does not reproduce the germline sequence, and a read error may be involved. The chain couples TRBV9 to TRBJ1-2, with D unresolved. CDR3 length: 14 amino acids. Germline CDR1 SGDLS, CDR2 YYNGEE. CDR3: CASSVAPRNYGYTF. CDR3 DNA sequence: TGCGCCAGCAGCGTAGCCCCTAGGAACTATGGCTACACCTTC.

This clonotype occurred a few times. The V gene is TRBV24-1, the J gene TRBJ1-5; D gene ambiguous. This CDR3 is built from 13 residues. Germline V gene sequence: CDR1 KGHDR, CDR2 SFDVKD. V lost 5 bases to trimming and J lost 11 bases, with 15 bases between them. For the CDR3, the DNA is TGTGCCACCAGTGCCGGGAGGAATTCGGCCCAGCATTTT. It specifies CATSAGRNSAQHF.

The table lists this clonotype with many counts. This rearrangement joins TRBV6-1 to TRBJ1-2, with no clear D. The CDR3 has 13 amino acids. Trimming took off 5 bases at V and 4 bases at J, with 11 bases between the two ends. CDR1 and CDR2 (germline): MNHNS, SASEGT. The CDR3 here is CASSRYQAYGYTF. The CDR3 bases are TGTGCCAGCAGTAGGTACCAAGCCTATGGCTACACCTTC.

As DNA, the CDR3 is TGTGCCAGCAGCTTAACAAGCGGTCCACAAGAGACCCAGTACTTC. Amino acids: CASSLTSGPQETQYF. V and J are TRBV7-3 and TRBJ2-5; TRBD2 might be the D (5 bases). Between the trimmed V and J ends, which lost 0 bases and 2 bases, there was a span of 10 bases. CDR1 is SGHTA and CDR2 is FQGTGA in the germline V gene. The CDR3 has 15 amino acids.

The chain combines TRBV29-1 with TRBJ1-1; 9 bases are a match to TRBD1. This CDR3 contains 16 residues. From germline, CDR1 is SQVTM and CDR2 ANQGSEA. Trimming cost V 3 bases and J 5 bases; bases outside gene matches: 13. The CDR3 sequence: CSVDWAQTGGGTEAFF. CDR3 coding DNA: TGCAGCGTTGATTGGGCCCAGACAGGGGGTGGAACTGAAGCTTTCTTT.

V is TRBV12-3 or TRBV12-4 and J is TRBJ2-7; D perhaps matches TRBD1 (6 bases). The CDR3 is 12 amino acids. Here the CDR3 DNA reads TGTGCATCACAGGGCTTACTCTACGAGCAGTACTTC. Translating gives CASQGLLYEQYF.

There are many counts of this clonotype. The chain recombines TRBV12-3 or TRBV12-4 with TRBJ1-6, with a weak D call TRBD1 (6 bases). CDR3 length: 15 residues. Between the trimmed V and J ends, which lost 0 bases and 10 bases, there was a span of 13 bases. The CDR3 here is CASSLAHRAGSPLHF. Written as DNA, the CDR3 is TGTGCCAGCAGTTTAGCGCACAGGGCAGGATCACCCCTCCACTTT.

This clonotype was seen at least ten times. The CDR3 coding sequence is TGTGCCAGCAGCTTATCATTCGGACAGGGGCGATGGGATAATTCACCCCTCCACTTT. It specifies CASSLSFGQGRWDNSPLHF. J is TRBJ1-6 and V is TRBV7-2; TRBD1 matches 9 bases. Germline V gives CDR1 SGHTA, CDR2 FQGNSA. CDR3 size: 19 residues. Trimming took 2 bases from V and 5 from J; bases not matched to a gene: 13.

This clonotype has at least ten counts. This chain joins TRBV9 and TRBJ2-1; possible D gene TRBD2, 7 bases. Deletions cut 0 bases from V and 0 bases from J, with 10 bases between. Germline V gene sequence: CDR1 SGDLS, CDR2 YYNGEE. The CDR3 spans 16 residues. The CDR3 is CASSVGGGTSYNEQFF. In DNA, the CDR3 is TGTGCCAGCAGCGTAGGGGGGGGCACCTCCTACAATGAGCAGTTCTTC.

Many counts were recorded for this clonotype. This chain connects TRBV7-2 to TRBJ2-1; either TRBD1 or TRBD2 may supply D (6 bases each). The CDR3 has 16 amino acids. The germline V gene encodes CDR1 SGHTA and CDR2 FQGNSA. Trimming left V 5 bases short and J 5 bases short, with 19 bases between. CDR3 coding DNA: TGTGCCAGCAGCAGAGAGGGGGGACCGGGGAACAATGAGCAGTTCTTC. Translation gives CASSREGGPGNNEQFF.

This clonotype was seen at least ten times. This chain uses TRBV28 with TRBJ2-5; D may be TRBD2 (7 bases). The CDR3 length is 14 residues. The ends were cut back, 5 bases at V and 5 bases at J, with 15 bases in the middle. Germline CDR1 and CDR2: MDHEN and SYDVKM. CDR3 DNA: TGTGCCAGCAGTCCGGGGGGCCGGTCGGAGACCCAGTACTTC. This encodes CASSPGGRSETQYF.

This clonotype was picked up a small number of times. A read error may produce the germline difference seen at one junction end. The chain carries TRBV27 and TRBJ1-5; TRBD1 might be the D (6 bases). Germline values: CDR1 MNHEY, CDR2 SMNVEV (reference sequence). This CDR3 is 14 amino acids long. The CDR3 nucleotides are TGTGCCAACAGTTTTCAGGGGACGGTTCAGCCCCAGCATTTT. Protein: CANSFQGTVQPQHF.

The CDR3 DNA is TGTGCCAGCAAGGGCCGTCTAGACAACTATGGCTACACCTTC. As protein: CASKGRLDNYGYTF. The chain joins TRBV12-3 or TRBV12-4 to TRBJ1-2; no clear D gene. CDR3 length equals 14 residues. Trimming left V 7 bases short and J 2 bases short, with 14 bases between.

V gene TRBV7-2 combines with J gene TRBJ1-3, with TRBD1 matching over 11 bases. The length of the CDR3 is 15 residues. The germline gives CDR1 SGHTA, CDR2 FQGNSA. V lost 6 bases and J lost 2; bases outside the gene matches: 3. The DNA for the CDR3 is TGTGCCAGCAGATGGACAGGGGGCACTGGAAACACCATATATTTT. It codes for CASRWTGGTGNTIYF.

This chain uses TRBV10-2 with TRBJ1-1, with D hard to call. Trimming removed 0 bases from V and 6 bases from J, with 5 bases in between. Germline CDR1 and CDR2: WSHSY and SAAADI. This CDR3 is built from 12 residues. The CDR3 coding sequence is TGCGCCAGCAGTGAGTCGAAAGCTGAAGCTTTCTTT. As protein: CASSESKAEAFF.

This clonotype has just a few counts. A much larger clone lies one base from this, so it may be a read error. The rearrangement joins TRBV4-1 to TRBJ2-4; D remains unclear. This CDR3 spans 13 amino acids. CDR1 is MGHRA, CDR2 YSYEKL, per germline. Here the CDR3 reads CASGQDLLAEQYF. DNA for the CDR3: TGCGCCAGCGGCCAAGATTTATTGGCGGAGCAGTACTTC.

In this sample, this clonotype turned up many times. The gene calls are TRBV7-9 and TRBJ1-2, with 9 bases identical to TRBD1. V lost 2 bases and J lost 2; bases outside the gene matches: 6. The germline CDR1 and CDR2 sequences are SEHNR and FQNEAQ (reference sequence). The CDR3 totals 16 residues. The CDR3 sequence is CASSLYPGQGNYGYTF. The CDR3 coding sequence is TGTGCCAGCAGCTTATATCCGGGACAGGGAAACTATGGCTACACCTTC.